Sequencing of this TCR beta chain was carried out in a study of beta chain features in type 1 diabetes (dated by TCRdb to 2017 to 2018). Study-wide context: No differences in mean age, gender distribution, total cell number or subset yield were found between patients and healthy donors. Regulatory and stem cell-like memory subsets were obtained from only 8 patients and about eight healthy donors, while naive and central memory subsets were obtained from all 30 or so donors. In the study, recently diagnosed type 1 diabetes patients and matched healthy donors were compared on the TCRB repertoires of their sorted circulating CD4+ T cell subsets. Across all samples, 107,917,701 sorted cells were examined, and cell number per subset correlated strongly with RNA yield. Findings and caveats that apply to the study as a whole: At VDJ recombination sites, type 1 diabetes patients had fewer insertions and more deleted nucleotides, which implies abnormalities in thymic rearrangement. Shorter templates might have been favored by PCR, but patient and control samples were amplified and corrected together, so both groups would have been affected equally by any skew. Naive, central memory and regulatory TCRB repertoires appeared to be more similar among patients than among healthy donors. Because cDNA was sequenced instead of genomic DNA, activated cells with high expression could be over-represented, although the groups did not differ in activation or CD3 levels. In all four CD4+ subsets, TCRB CDR3 length was moderately but significantly shorter in type 1 diabetes patients. Only small numbers of individuals were included in the HLA sub-analyses, which left unresolved whether HLA type had any influence on TCRB rearrangement.

Details on this clone: The specificity of this receptor is unknown. Base qualities are not recorded, but no much larger clone differs from it by a single base.

Measured from the cysteine to the phenylalanine, the CDR3 is 14 residues long. CDR3 DNA is the only sequence kept; it has 42 bases, read in frame from the first base. V loses 3 bases, J loses 7 bases, and the germline ends lie 18 bases apart. The germline V gene (reference sequence) gives CDR1 as GTSNPN and CDR2 as SVGIG. The entire isolated RNA was reverse transcribed using the High Capacity cDNA Reverse Transcription Kit, and thus expressed TCRB transcripts were sequenced. Deep immunoSEQ sequencing was applied to naive, central memory and regulatory T cell samples, giving an average of about 3.8 million total reads per sample. Sorted cells were lysed in RLT buffer and RNA was extracted with DNase-treated RNeasy Micro or Mini kits, depending on cell number. To prevent cross-contamination, every cell subset was processed on its own, while patient and healthy donor samples were processed together. TCRB sequences were amplified from cDNA with the immunoSEQ multiplex PCR, producing 87-bp fragments spanning the CDR3 region. Sequencing of the amplicons was done on the Illumina HiSeq platform. The authors' pipeline ran thus. Synthetic template baselines were used to correct PCR bias computationally, reads within Hamming distance 2 were collapsed, and singletons that could not be merged were discarded. Reads were aligned to IMGT to assign V, D and J genes, CDR3 length, and insertions or deletions at six rearrangement sites. Within each subset, clonotype counts were normalized to sorted cell number, after which true diversity and Gini coefficients were computed with the tcR R package. The overlap coefficient, calculated on TCRB nucleotide sequences, was used to measure repertoire sharing. TCRdb carries this immuneACCESS record with in-frame sequences only. Its versions omit some clonotypes, under half of them owing to an unresolved V gene in the studies checked, with the rest unexplained. That table furnishes V, J and clone size, whereas the DNA furnished D and trimming. The sample yields about 220,000 clones; approximately 10% were counted once. The ten largest make up 1% to 1.5% of the sample.

A single peripheral blood draw of around 120 mL on average was collected from each donor into heparinised tubes. A BD FACSAria II was used to sort naive, central memory, regulatory and stem cell-like memory CD4+ T cells with a panel that included CD45RO, CCR7, CD25, CD127, CD95 and CD27. All sorted populations exceeded 98% purity. PBMCs were isolated right away by Lymphoprep density gradient centrifugation and were stained directly, without culture. So that batch effects would be minimized, each experiment stained and sorted samples in pairs, pairing one healthy donor with one patient. This TCR derives from a young man in good health. Source material: central memory CD4+ T cells from blood. The chain is encoded by TRBV30 joined to TRBJ1-2; the D gene cannot be resolved reliably. Here the CDR3 is given as CAWRLGGAGLGYTF. Here is the DNA: TGTGCCTGGAGATTAGGTGGCGCGGGTCTTGGCTACACCTTC.